The 12 T cell receptor beta chains below were found in one sample sequenced in a study of cytomegalovirus exposure and HLA in healthy donors. PCR primers comprised 60 Vbeta and 13 Jbeta primers. The method was immunoSEQ multiplex PCR; TCRdb's version includes in-frame clones alone and lacks a portion of them. The sample includes under 200,000 clones, 75% of them seen just once. What was sequenced was PBMCs. The receptors derive from a man between 18 and 35 years old in good health and CMV-seronegative.

This chain links TRBV19 with TRBJ2-5; a weak D match, TRBD1 (6 bases). This CDR3 has 15 residues. V dropped 0 bases and J dropped 4 bases, with 12 bases sitting between them. CDR1 is LNHDA and CDR2 is SQIVND in the germline V gene (reference sequence). The CDR3 loop is CASSIDHRAPETQYF. The CDR3 DNA is TGTGCCAGTAGTATAGATCACAGGGCCCCAGAGACCCAGTACTTC. The variable domain in full, with the rest retrieved from reference TRBV19 and TRBJ2-5, is DGGITQSPKYLFRKEGQNVTLSCEQNLNHDAMYWYRQDPGQGLRLIYYSQIVNDFQKGDIAEGYSVSREKKESFPLTVTSAQKNPTAFYLCASSIDHRAPETQYFGPGTRLLVL.

This sequence joins TRBV27 and TRBJ2-3; D gene unclear. Deletions cut 3 bases from V and 0 bases from J, with 10 bases between. CDR3 length equals 15 residues. From germline, CDR1 is MNHEY and CDR2 SMNVEV (reference sequence). DNA of the CDR3: TGTGCCAGCAGTTTCCGCGGTCCTAGCACAGATACGCAGTATTTT. It is translated as CASSFRGPSTDTQYF.

The V call is TRBV9, the J call TRBJ2-7; 8 bases agree with TRBD2. V dropped 4 bases and J dropped 3; count of bases not matched to a gene: 6. This CDR3 spans 14 amino acids. Germline-derived CDR1 and CDR2 are SGDLS and YYNGEE. CDR3 region: CASSPREGLYEQYF. In nucleotides, the CDR3 is TGTGCCAGCAGCCCCCGGGAGGGCCTCTACGAGCAGTACTTC.

The CDR3 protein is CASSTRTTSYEQYF. The CDR3 DNA reads as TGTGCCAGCAGCACCCGGACTACTTCCTACGAGCAGTACTTC. The chain links TRBV7-9 to TRBJ2-7; maybe TRBD2 (6 bases). There are 14 residues in the CDR3. The V end was cut by 5 bases, the J end by 1 base, with 12 bases between. In germline, CDR1 is SEHNR, CDR2 FQNEAQ (reference sequence).

The chain combines TRBV6-4 with TRBJ1-4; perhaps TRBD1 as D (5 bases). This CDR3 is built from 14 residues. Trimming stripped 5 bases from V and 10 bases from J, with 17 bases between. Looked up from germline, CDR1 is MRHNA and CDR2 is SNTAGT. DNA of the CDR3: TGTGCCAGCAGTCAGGACGGGGGGTCCGGAAAACTGTTTTTT. Amino acid sequence: CASSQDGGSGKLFF.

The chain carries TRBV9 and TRBJ2-5; no clear D gene. Trimming shortened V by 0 bases and J by 2 bases, and 11 bases separated the two germline ends. Germline assignment: CDR1 SGDLS and CDR2 YYNGEE. This CDR3 has 15 amino acids. CDR3 in amino acids: CASSVVGRKQETQYF. CDR3 DNA: TGTGCCAGCAGCGTAGTTGGCAGAAAACAAGAGACCCAGTACTTC.

The chain has TRBV6-6 and TRBJ2-2; TRBD1 agrees at 9 bases. Trimming cost V 4 bases and J 5 bases; bases outside gene matches: 5. The CDR3 has 15 residues. Germline CDR1 and CDR2: MNHNY and SVGAGI (reference sequence). This CDR3 reads CASSSGQGSTGELFF. The CDR3 DNA reads as TGTGCCAGCAGTTCGGGACAGGGCTCGACCGGGGAGCTGTTTTTT.

This chain uses TRBV28 with TRBJ2-1, with 9 bases lining up with TRBD2. Trimming removed 3 bases from V and 13 bases from J; junction bases left unmatched: 13. CDR1 and CDR2 from the germline V gene are MDHEN and SYDVKM. The length of the CDR3 is 15 residues. As DNA, the CDR3 is TGTGCCAGCAGTTTCAGGCGCGGGAGGGCCCTCAGACAGTTCTTC. Its protein product is CASSFRRGRALRQFF.

The chain is built from TRBV5-5 and TRBJ2-7; D call uncertain. The CDR3 runs to 14 residues. In germline, CDR1 is SGHKS, CDR2 YYEKEE (reference sequence). V shed 2 bases and J shed 4 bases, with 13 bases lying between them. The CDR3 region has the DNA TGTGCCAGCAGCTTAGAGTCCGCAGCGTACGAGCAGTACTTC. It encodes CASSLESAAYEQYF.

The CDR3 protein is CASSLGLAGDTQYF. Here the CDR3 DNA reads TGCGCCAGCAGCTTGGGGCTAGCAGGTGATACGCAGTATTTT. The chain combines TRBV5-1 with TRBJ2-3; a weak D match, TRBD2 (5 bases). The CDR3 contains 14 residues. Germline lookup yields CDR1 SGHRS and CDR2 YFSETQ. V lost 0 bases, J lost 6 bases, and 11 bases lay in between. Complete variable domain (other parts from reference TRBV5-1 and TRBJ2-3): KAGVTQTPRYLIKTRGQQVTLSCSPISGHRSVSWYQQTPGQGLQFLFEYFSETQRNKGNFPGRFSGRQFSNSRSEMNVSTLELGDSALYLCASSLGLAGDTQYFGPGTRLTVL.

In this sample, this clone turned up a few times. This rearrangement joins TRBV7-8 to TRBJ1-1; unclear D gene. The CDR3 is made up of 14 amino acids. CDR1 is SGHVS, CDR2 FQNEAQ, per germline. The V end was cut by 4 bases, the J end by 4 bases, with 13 bases between. CDR3 loop: CASSSREVGTEAFF. CDR3 nucleotide sequence: TGTGCCAGCAGCTCCCGGGAGGTGGGCACTGAAGCTTTCTTT.

The rearrangement joins TRBV29-1 to TRBJ2-1; 14 bases line up with TRBD2. This CDR3 spans 17 amino acids. Germline values: CDR1 SQVTM, CDR2 ANQGSEA. Trimming took 7 bases from V and 4 from J; bases not matched to a gene: 12. The CDR3 DNA sequence: TGCAGCGCGGCGGGACTAGCGGGAGAGGGGTTGTACAATGAGCAGTTCTTC. It codes for CSAAGLAGEGLYNEQFF.